Presented here are 22 T cell receptor beta chains from one specimen sequenced in a study of cytomegalovirus exposure and HLA in healthy donors. The PCR was carried out with 60 Vbeta primers and 13 Jbeta primers. The data were produced by immunoSEQ multiplex PCR, yet TCRdb's version contains in-frame clones alone and is incomplete. The repertoire has about 73,000 clones, 60% to 75% of them found once; the top ten carry around 12%. The material sequenced was PBMCs. All receptors come from a man between 65 and 80 years old in good health and CMV-seronegative.

V gene TRBV6-1 combines with J gene TRBJ1-2, with 7 positions matching TRBD1. The CDR3 covers 15 residues. After removal of 6 bases from V and 4 bases from J, the junction contained 11 bases not matched to a gene. CDR1 and CDR2 from the germline V gene are MNHNS and SASEGT. CDR3 nucleotides: TGTGCCAGCAGCCGATACAGGGGCGGCGGCTATGGCTACACCTTC. Amino acid sequence: CASSRYRGGGYGYTF.

The J gene is TRBJ1-5, the V gene TRBV6-6; possible D gene TRBD1, 6 bases. Germline CDR1 and CDR2: MNHNY and SVGAGI (reference sequence). The CDR3 spans 13 residues. Trimming pared 2 bases from V and 7 bases from J, leaving 9 bases between. Here the CDR3 reads CASSYGGRQPQHF. The CDR3 nucleotides read TGTGCCAGCAGTTACGGGGGCAGGCAGCCCCAGCATTTT.

The rearrangement links TRBV6-1 to TRBJ1-2; 8 nucleotides align to TRBD1. Trimming cost V 6 bases and J 3 bases; bases outside gene matches: 9. Germline V gives CDR1 MNHNS, CDR2 SASEGT. This CDR3 spans 15 amino acids. CDR3 sequence reads: CASRLQDRVDYGYTF. The CDR3 region has the DNA TGTGCCAGCAGACTACAGGACAGGGTGGACTATGGCTACACCTTC.

This clone appeared once. The chain couples TRBV7-2 to TRBJ2-4; 8 nucleotides align to TRBD1. Germline V gene data show CDR1 as SGHTA and CDR2 as FQGNSA. V gave up 4 bases and J gave up 7 bases; unmatched junction bases: 6. This CDR3 spans 14 amino acids. The DNA of the CDR3 is TGTGCCAGCAGCTCAATAAGGACAGGGAACATTCAGTACTTC. Translating gives CASSSIRTGNIQYF.

The rearrangement joins TRBV6-1 to TRBJ1-2; a possible D gene is TRBD1 (6 bases). The length of the CDR3 is 13 residues. Trimming cost V 6 bases and J 8 bases, with 16 bases left between them. The V gene's germline CDR1 is MNHNS and CDR2 SASEGT. The CDR3 reads CASSTGWQLGYTF. CDR3 in DNA: TGTGCCAGCAGCACAGGGTGGCAGTTGGGCTACACCTTC.

The chain joins TRBV19 to TRBJ2-2, with 10 bases identical to TRBD2. The CDR3 totals 14 residues. Germline trimming cut 8 bases from V and 4 bases from J; bases unmatched to any gene: 4. Germline V CDR1 and CDR2: LNHDA, SQIVND (reference sequence). The CDR3 is CASWERGGTGELFF. CDR3 nucleotide sequence: TGTGCCAGTTGGGAGCGGGGGGGCACCGGGGAGCTGTTTTTT.

V usage is TRBV19 and J usage is TRBJ1-1; 9 bases match TRBD1. The CDR3 has 15 amino acids. Looked up from germline, CDR1 is LNHDA and CDR2 is SQIVND (reference sequence). V shed 2 bases and J 1 base; nucleotides not matched to a gene: 2. The CDR3 sequence: CASSILGQGNTEAFF. CDR3 nucleotides: TGTGCCAGTAGTATATTGGGACAGGGGAACACTGAAGCTTTCTTT. Combining the CDR3 with reference TRBV19 and TRBJ1-1 gives the whole variable domain DGGITQSPKYLFRKEGQNVTLSCEQNLNHDAMYWYRQDPGQGLRLIYYSQIVNDFQKGDIAEGYSVSREKKESFPLTVTSAQKNPTAFYLCASSILGQGNTEAFFGQGTRLTVV.

V gene TRBV20-1 combines with J gene TRBJ1-4; no clear D. CDR1 is DFQATT, CDR2 SNEGSKA, per germline (reference sequence). The CDR3 spans 11 residues. The V end was cut by 2 bases, the J end by 5 bases, with 3 bases between. CDR3 nucleotide sequence: TGCAGTGCTAGACAGAATGAAAAACTGTTTTTT. Translating it yields CSARQNEKLFF.

DNA for the CDR3: TGTGCCTGGAGTACGGCCTACGAGCAGTACTTC. Protein product: CAWSTAYEQYF. The genes are TRBV30 and TRBJ2-7; no reliable D call. Trimming took off 2 bases at V and 2 bases at J, with 4 bases between the two ends. The germline gives CDR1 GTSNPN, CDR2 SVGIG (reference sequence). This CDR3 region has 11 residues.

The chain links TRBV7-2 to TRBJ2-7, with 10 bases matching TRBD1. V was pared by 10 bases and J by 5 bases, with 5 bases of the junction left unmatched. Germline V gene data show CDR1 as SGHTA and CDR2 as FQGNSA. The CDR3 extends over 12 amino acids. CDR3 bases: TGTGCCACCGGGACAGGGGTGAACGAGCAGTACTTC. It is translated as CATGTGVNEQYF. Based on the CDR3 plus reference TRBV7-2 and TRBJ2-7, the full variable domain is GAGVSQSPSNKVTEKGKDVELRCDPISGHTALYWYRQSLGQGLEFLIYFQGNSAPDKSGLPSDRFSAERTGGSVSTLTIQRTQQEDSAVYLCATGTGVNEQYFGPGTRLTVT.

The V gene is TRBV19, the J gene TRBJ2-1; 15 bases map to TRBD2. The CDR3 has 20 residues. The J segment lost 6 bases and the V segment lost 1 base, leaving 13 bases of the junction unmatched. Per the germline V gene, CDR1 is LNHDA and CDR2 is SQIVND (reference sequence). CDR3 DNA: TGTGCCAGTAGTATAGGGGGACTAGCGGGGGGCAAGGGGCTACGCAATGAGCAGTTCTTC. Protein sequence: CASSIGGLAGGKGLRNEQFF.

The genes are TRBV9 and TRBJ2-2; D call uncertain. There are 13 residues in the CDR3. Germline CDR1 SGDLS, CDR2 YYNGEE. V was clipped by 3 bases and J by 4 bases, with 7 bases between them. CDR3: CASSASITGELFF. The CDR3, as DNA: TGTGCCAGCAGCGCTTCTATCACCGGGGAGCTGTTTTTT.

The chain couples TRBV10-3 to TRBJ2-7, with 7 bases identical to TRBD2. Germline values: CDR1 ENHRY, CDR2 SYGVKD. CDR3 size: 13 residues. Germline trimming cut 10 bases from V and 1 base from J; bases unmatched to any gene: 7. DNA for the CDR3: TGTGCCACCAAGGTCGGGGGGTCCTACGAGCAGTACTTC. Encoded protein: CATKVGGSYEQYF.

The chain has TRBV18 and TRBJ2-1; D might be TRBD2 (5 bases). The CDR3 is 17 amino acids. Trimming removed 4 bases at V and 0 bases at J, with 16 bases between. The V gene's germline CDR1 is KGHSH and CDR2 LQKENI. The CDR3 here is CASSLFRAGSSYNEQFF. The CDR3 nucleotides read TGTGCCAGCTCACTCTTTCGGGCGGGTAGCTCCTACAATGAGCAGTTCTTC. The full variable domain, with the rest looked up from reference TRBV18 and TRBJ2-1, is NAGVMQNPRHLVRRRGQEARLRCSPMKGHSHVYWYRQLPEEGLKFMVYLQKENIIDESGMPKERFSAEFPKEGPSILRIQQVVRGDSAAYFCASSLFRAGSSYNEQFFGPGTRLTVL.

The chain joins TRBV18 to TRBJ2-2, with 12 bases matching TRBD2. J lost 5 bases, V lost 3 bases, and 4 bases had no gene match. Germline V lookup: CDR1 KGHSH, CDR2 LQKENI. The CDR3 loop spans 16 amino acids. The CDR3 region has the DNA TGTGCCAGCTCACCCGCTCTAGCGGGAGGGACCGGGGAGCTGTTTTTT. Translating gives CASSPALAGGTGELFF.

The CDR3 nucleotides read TGTGCCAGCAGCTTCGAAGGGGGCTATACCGGGGAGCTGTTTTTT. Residues: CASSFEGGYTGELFF. The chain combines TRBV7-2 with TRBJ2-2; TRBD1 aligns across 7 bases. Germline-derived CDR1 and CDR2 are SGHTA and FQGNSA. The V and J ends lost 3 bases and 5 bases, in that order; junction bases with no gene match: 6. The length of the CDR3 is 15 residues.

This chain connects TRBV30 to TRBJ2-1; TRBD2 agrees at 7 bases. The germline gives CDR1 GTSNPN, CDR2 SVGIG (reference sequence). Trimming took 3 bases from V and 3 from J; bases not matched to a gene: 2. This CDR3 has 13 amino acids. The CDR3 nucleotides are TGTGCCTGGAGCGGGACTAACTACAATGAGCAGTTCTTC. Its translation: CAWSGTNYNEQFF.

The rearrangement links TRBV4-3 to TRBJ1-3; D remains ambiguous. Germline CDR1 reads LGHNA; CDR2 reads YSLEER. Trimming cost V 0 bases and J 0 bases, with 9 bases left between them. The CDR3 extends over 16 amino acids. CDR3 DNA sequence: TGCGCCAGCAGCCAAGATGGGCAGGACTCTGGAAACACCATATATTTT. It translates to CASSQDGQDSGNTIYF.

The chain couples TRBV6-1 to TRBJ1-5; 7 bases line up with TRBD1. Germline V lookup: CDR1 MNHNS, CDR2 SASEGT. V lost 6 bases and J lost 11; bases outside the gene matches: 10. The CDR3 has 13 amino acids. For the CDR3, the DNA is TGTGCCAGCAGCTGGGACAGACTTGGGGCCCAGCATTTT. Its translation: CASSWDRLGAQHF.

This clone appeared once. The V and J genes are TRBV5-1 and TRBJ2-3; possibly TRBD2 for D (6 bases). Per germline, CDR1 SGHRS and CDR2 YFSETQ. The CDR3 runs to 13 residues. V was trimmed by 0 bases and J by 4 bases, leaving 6 bases between them. DNA for the CDR3: TGCGCCAGCAGCTTGGGGGGGGCAGATACGCAGTATTTT. This codes for CASSLGGADTQYF.

This rearrangement joins TRBV7-2 to TRBJ2-3, with TRBD2 matching 9 bases. CDR1 and CDR2 from the germline V gene are SGHTA and FQGNSA. This CDR3 is 19 amino acids long. The trim removed 2 bases at V and 5 bases at J, leaving 17 bases unmatched. The CDR3 protein is CASSLLRGGPGVSLDTQYF. Here the CDR3 DNA reads TGTGCCAGCAGCTTACTGCGGGGGGGGCCGGGGGTCTCTCTAGATACGCAGTATTTT.

The chain carries TRBV7-2 and TRBJ2-1; no reliable D call. The CDR3 loop spans 14 amino acids. Deletions cut 1 base from V and 6 bases from J, with 10 bases between. The germline CDR1 and CDR2 sequences are SGHTA and FQGNSA. The CDR3 DNA sequence: TGTGCCAGCAGCTTAGTCGTTAGCTCCAATGAGCAGTTCTTC. Its translation is CASSLVVSSNEQFF.